The present T cell receptor (beta chain) was sequenced within a study of CD8 T cells in ankylosing spondylitis. The study, taken as a whole, reports: Researchers report that disease-linked clones proved CD8+ and relatively rare in peripheral blood. Clones linked to disease were reported to show significant enrichment in matched ankylosing spondylitis synovial fluid.

TCRdb analysed the 5' RACE reads with MiXCR anew, one entry per CDR3 protein. The sample contains roughly 220,000 distinct CDR3 sequences, about 10% of which appear only once. V shed 1 base and J shed 6 bases, with 14 bases lying between them. The CDR3 is made up of 15 amino acids. Germline CDR1 reads SGHRS; CDR2 reads YFSETQ. Worth noting for this clonotype: What it recognizes is unknown.

The sequenced sample was blood, either unsorted or a sorted T cell fraction (not recorded which). The chain uses TRBV5-1 and TRBJ2-1, with D perhaps TRBD2 (6 bases). The receptor's source is a male donor with ankylosing spondylitis or in good health (not recorded which). The CDR3 coding sequence is TGCGCCAGCAGCTTGCAGTCGGGGGTTGTCAATGAGCAGTTCTTC. Protein sequence: CASSLQSGVVNEQFF.